This T cell receptor beta chain was sequenced during a study of blood T cell repertoires in COVID-19. Overall study context: The study drew acute and convalescent COVID-19 samples from the United States, Italy and Spain. PBMCs, B-cell-depleted T cells, or T cells were the source of the cDNA or gDNA that made up the material.

Trimming cost V 4 bases and J 6 bases; bases outside gene matches: 2. The V gene's germline CDR1 is SGHAT and CDR2 FQNNGV. This CDR3 spans 13 amino acids. Sequencing was performed with immunoSEQ multiplex PCR; in TCRdb, only in-frame clones are kept and a portion is missing. The sample consists of around 140,000 clones, roughly 69% of them appearing once. This clonotype was obtained from a woman aged 65 to 85 with acute or convalescent COVID-19. Sequencing used peripheral blood. The rearrangement uses TRBV11-2 and TRBJ1-2; TRBD1 agrees at 10 bases. CDR3 sequence (DNA): TGTGCCAGCAGCTGGGACAGGGGCGATGGCTACACCTTC. Translation gives CASSWDRGDGYTF.